Listed here are 30 T cell receptor beta chains from one sample, sequenced in a study of Ad26.COV2.S vaccination and SARS-CoV-2 variants. Some clones are missing from TCRdb's copy, which holds only in-frame ones; the method was immunoSEQ multiplex PCR. The data show roughly 100,000 clones, around 80% seen once. This material consisted of peripheral blood, taken after recovery from COVID-19. The receptors derive from a human donor who had recovered from COVID-19.

The chain joins TRBV28 to TRBJ1-2; D is undetermined. Trimming stripped 3 bases from V and 6 bases from J, with 8 bases between. This CDR3 region has 12 residues. The germline V gene has CDR1 MDHEN and CDR2 SYDVKM. CDR3 nucleotide sequence: TGTGCCAGCAGTTTCGGGGTCGATGGCTACACCTTC. It specifies CASSFGVDGYTF.

This clone was seen just once. This chain links TRBV5-5 with TRBJ2-5, with a possible D match to TRBD1 (6 bases). CDR3 length equals 15 residues. V was clipped by 2 bases and J by 5 bases, with 16 bases between them. The germline CDR1 and CDR2 sequences are SGHKS and YYEKEE (reference sequence). Written as DNA, the CDR3 is TGTGCCAGCAGCTTAGAGTATCAGGGGTTGGAGACCCAGTACTTC. Encoded protein: CASSLEYQGLETQYF. Based on the CDR3 plus reference TRBV5-5 and TRBJ2-5, the full variable domain is DAGVTQSPTHLIKTRGQQVTLRCSPISGHKSVSWYQQVLGQGPQFIFQYYEKEERGRGNFPDRFSARQFPNYSSELNVNALLLGDSALYLCASSLEYQGLETQYFGPGTRLLVL.

The J gene is TRBJ1-5, the V gene TRBV2; 11 nucleotides match TRBD1. Germline trimming cut 6 bases from V and 5 bases from J; bases unmatched to any gene: 6. Germline values: CDR1 SNHLY, CDR2 FYNNEI. The CDR3 totals 15 residues. The CDR3 bases are TGTGCCAGCAGAGCCGGGACAGGGGGGGATCAGCCCCAGCATTTT. Protein product: CASRAGTGGDQPQHF. Drawing the rest from reference TRBV2 and TRBJ1-5, the complete variable domain is EPEVTQTPSHQVTQMGQEVILRCVPISNHLYFYWYRQILGQKVEFLVSFYNNEISEKSEIFDDQFSVERPDGSNFTLKIRSTKLEDSAMYFCASRAGTGGDQPQHFGDGTRLSIL.

In nucleotides, the CDR3 is TGCGCCAGCAACGTTAATCCGAGTCGCGAAGAGACCCAGTACTTC. It encodes CASNVNPSREETQYF. The V and J genes are TRBV5-1 and TRBJ2-5; D is unclear. Germline CDR1 is SGHRS and CDR2 is YFSETQ. The germline V and J ends were trimmed by 6 bases and 3 bases, with 18 bases remaining between them. The CDR3 loop spans 15 amino acids.

This clone was observed a handful of times. This chain uses TRBV12-5 with TRBJ2-3, with no clear D. This CDR3 is 14 amino acids long. Trimming left V 2 bases short and J 2 bases short, with 8 bases between. Germline-derived CDR1 and CDR2 are LGHNT and FRNRAP. The CDR3 sequence is CASGLSSSTDTQYF. The CDR3 DNA reads TGTGCTAGTGGTTTGAGCTCATCCACAGATACGCAGTATTTT.

This chain uses TRBV6-4 with TRBJ2-1, with D perhaps given as TRBD1 or TRBD2 (5 bases each). The CDR3 consists of 11 residues. V was pared by 4 bases and J by 8 bases, with 6 bases between. Germline lookup yields CDR1 MRHNA and CDR2 SNTAGT. In DNA form, the CDR3 reads TGTGCCAGCAGTGTGGGGGATGAGCAGTTCTTC. Encoded protein: CASSVGDEQFF.

This chain uses TRBV6-1 with TRBJ2-2; possible D gene TRBD1, 5 bases. The ends were cut back, 0 bases at V and 0 bases at J, with 8 bases in the middle. The germline V gene has CDR1 MNHNS and CDR2 SASEGT. This CDR3 spans 16 amino acids. The CDR3 DNA follows: TGTGCCAGCAGTGAAGCAGGGGTTGCGAACACCGGGGAGCTGTTTTTT. This encodes CASSEAGVANTGELFF.

Remarks on this clone: A read error may produce the germline difference seen at one junction end. The V call is TRBV18, the J call TRBJ1-4, with D perhaps matching TRBD1 (5 bases). The CDR3 has 16 residues. Germline V CDR1 and CDR2: KGHSH, LQKENI. The CDR3 loop reads CASSPRMGRLNEKLFF. The CDR3 bases are TGTGCCAGCTCCCCACGAATGGGGCGCCTTAATGAAAAACTGTTTTTT. Variable domain in full (rest from reference TRBV18 and TRBJ1-4): NAGVMQNPRHLVRRRGQEARLRCSPMKGHSHVYWYRQLPEEGLKFMVYLQKENIIDESGMPKERFSAEFPKEGPSILRIQQVVRGDSAAYFCASSPRMGRLNEKLFFGSGTQLSVL.

This clone was recorded a few times. The V and J genes are TRBV28 and TRBJ2-1, with 7 bases aligning to TRBD1. V dropped 8 bases and J dropped 3; count of bases not matched to a gene: 4. This CDR3 comprises 13 residues. Looked up from germline, CDR1 is MDHEN and CDR2 is SYDVKM. DNA of the CDR3: TGTGCCAGCGGGCCAGGGGGCTACAATGAGCAGTTCTTC. The encoded protein is CASGPGGYNEQFF.

The rearrangement links TRBV7-9 to TRBJ2-1; the D is unclear. CDR1 SEHNR and CDR2 FQNEAQ come from the germline V gene (reference sequence). Between the trimmed V and J ends, which lost 3 bases and 8 bases, there was a span of 11 bases. CDR3 length equals 13 residues. Here the CDR3 reads CASSFAKKDEQFF. The CDR3 DNA reads as TGTGCCAGCAGCTTTGCCAAGAAGGATGAGCAGTTCTTC.

The gene calls are TRBV6-5 and TRBJ2-5; D call uncertain. Trimming left V 6 bases short and J 5 bases short, with 10 bases between. The CDR3 runs to 12 residues. Per germline, CDR1 MNHEY and CDR2 SVGAGI. CDR3 in DNA: TGTGCCAGCAGCGCCCTCCGGGAGACCCAGTACTTC. Protein product: CASSALRETQYF.

This clone was counted between two and nine times. The rearrangement joins TRBV2 to TRBJ1-5; 7 bases are a match to TRBD1. The CDR3 is 14 residues long. Germline CDR1 reads SNHLY; CDR2 reads FYNNEI. The junction had 5 bases not matched to a gene; V was cut back by 7 bases and J by 2 bases. The chain's CDR3 is CASKRQGGNQPQHF. The DNA of the CDR3 is TGTGCCAGCAAGAGACAGGGCGGCAATCAGCCCCAGCATTTT.

V gene TRBV6-5 combines with J gene TRBJ1-1; TRBD1 matches 11 bases. Trimming at V came to 6 bases and at J to 7 bases, leaving 7 bases not matched to a gene. Germline assignment: CDR1 MNHEY and CDR2 SVGAGI. The CDR3 spans 14 residues. Written as DNA, the CDR3 is TGTGCCAGCAGGGACAGGGGGCTTATGGGTGAAGCTTTCTTT. It is translated as CASRDRGLMGEAFF.

The chain combines TRBV28 with TRBJ1-3, with a possible D match to TRBD1 (5 bases). V shed 3 bases and J shed 3 bases, with 15 bases lying between them. CDR3 length: 16 residues. In germline, CDR1 is MDHEN, CDR2 SYDVKM. DNA of the CDR3: TGTGCCAGCAGTTTGGGGGGGACGGTGGGTGGAAACACCATATATTTT. Translating it yields CASSLGGTVGGNTIYF.

The J gene is TRBJ2-1, the V gene TRBV29-1; D is unclear. CDR3 length equals 12 residues. With 6 bases removed from V and 5 bases from J, the gap between germline ends came to 11 bases. Germline-derived CDR1 and CDR2 are SQVTM and ANQGSEA. The CDR3 loop reads CSVSSNNNEQFF. The CDR3 region has the DNA TGCAGCGTCTCATCGAATAACAATGAGCAGTTCTTC.

The chain recombines TRBV6-5 with TRBJ2-7; 8 bases line up with TRBD2. Germline V gives CDR1 MNHEY, CDR2 SVGAGI. CDR3 length equals 15 residues. Trimming took 7 bases from V and 2 from J; bases not matched to a gene: 10. The CDR3 coding sequence is TGTGCCAGCACCGACGGGGGGGCTGGAACCTACGAGCAGTACTTC. Translating gives CASTDGGAGTYEQYF.

This rearrangement joins TRBV15 to TRBJ2-1; 9 positions agree with TRBD1. Germline CDR1 LNHNV, CDR2 YYDKDF (reference sequence). Germline trimming cut 7 bases from V and 5 bases from J; bases unmatched to any gene: 9. The CDR3 is made up of 15 amino acids. In DNA form, the CDR3 reads TGTGCCACCAACGTACGGGACAGGGTCGACAATGAGCAGTTCTTC. Encoded protein: CATNVRDRVDNEQFF.

The chain uses TRBV30 and TRBJ2-7, with D unresolved. The V and J ends lost 0 bases and 5 bases respectively, with 5 bases between them. The CDR3 contains 11 residues. The germline V gene encodes CDR1 GTSNPN and CDR2 SVGIG (reference sequence). CDR3 protein: CAWSVNHEQYF. The CDR3, as DNA: TGTGCCTGGAGTGTAAATCACGAGCAGTACTTC.

CDR3 nucleotide sequence: TGCAGCGTTGAAGATGGGGACAGGGAGGAGAATAACTATGGCTACACCTTC. Residues: CSVEDGDREENNYGYTF. This sequence joins TRBV29-1 and TRBJ1-2, with 9 bases lining up with TRBD1. The CDR3 totals 17 residues. The ends lost 0 bases at V and 1 base at J; junction bases unmatched: 9. CDR1 is SQVTM, CDR2 ANQGSEA, per germline.

This chain joins TRBV29-1 and TRBJ1-1; TRBD1 matches at 7 bases. The germline gives CDR1 SQVTM, CDR2 ANQGSEA. The CDR3 is made up of 15 amino acids. V lost 7 bases to trimming and J lost 1 base; unmatched junction nucleotides: 12. The CDR3 DNA reads as TGCAGCGCCGAGGGACAGATCAGAACGAACACTGAAGCTTTCTTT. The encoded protein is CSAEGQIRTNTEAFF.

J is TRBJ2-2 and V is TRBV2; a weak D match, TRBD2 (5 bases). The CDR3 runs to 12 residues. Trimming took off 8 bases at V and 4 bases at J, with 8 bases between the two ends. Looked up from germline, CDR1 is SNHLY and CDR2 is FYNNEI. The CDR3 DNA sequence: TGTGCCAGCGGACTCGGCACCGGGGAGCTGTTTTTT. Encoded protein: CASGLGTGELFF.

The rearrangement joins TRBV24-1 to TRBJ2-3, with TRBD2 identical over 11 bases. Germline CDR1 reads KGHDR; CDR2 reads SFDVKD. The CDR3 length is 17 residues. J lost 2 bases, V lost 0 bases, and 3 bases had no gene match. The CDR3 region is CATSDLTLAGATDTQYF. In DNA form, the CDR3 reads TGTGCCACCAGTGATTTGACACTAGCGGGGGCCACAGATACGCAGTATTTT.

As DNA, the CDR3 is TGTGCCTGGAGCGAGGGGACATATGGCTACACCTTC. It yields the protein CAWSEGTYGYTF. The chain joins TRBV30 to TRBJ1-2; weak D call: TRBD1 (6 bases). V was pared by 3 bases and J by 5 bases, with 10 bases between. This CDR3 comprises 12 residues. Germline-derived CDR1 and CDR2 are GTSNPN and SVGIG (reference sequence).

The chain is built from TRBV5-4 and TRBJ1-2; no clear D gene. Trimming stripped 0 bases from V and 5 bases from J, with 5 bases between. Germline CDR1 is SGHNT and CDR2 is YYREEE (reference sequence). This CDR3 is 12 amino acids long. The CDR3 here is CASSLDGYGYTF. CDR3 coding DNA: TGTGCCAGCAGCTTGGATGGGTATGGCTACACCTTC.

This chain links TRBV19 with TRBJ2-2, with 7 bases matching TRBD1. Germline CDR1 reads LNHDA; CDR2 reads SQIVND (reference sequence). V was clipped by 1 base and J by 1 base; unmatched bases: 0. This CDR3 region has 15 residues. CDR3 amino acids: CASSIGQGNTGELFF. DNA for the CDR3: TGTGCCAGTAGTATAGGACAGGGGAACACCGGGGAGCTGTTTTTT. The full variable domain, its missing parts supplied by reference TRBV19 and TRBJ2-2, is DGGITQSPKYLFRKEGQNVTLSCEQNLNHDAMYWYRQDPGQGLRLIYYSQIVNDFQKGDIAEGYSVSREKKESFPLTVTSAQKNPTAFYLCASSIGQGNTGELFFGEGSRLTVL.

The J gene is TRBJ2-1, the V gene TRBV4-1; 11 bases fit TRBD2. V was pared by 4 bases and J by 3 bases, with 5 bases of the junction left unmatched. The CDR3 is 16 residues long. CDR1 is MGHRA, CDR2 YSYEKL, per germline. The CDR3 reads CASSRMGLADYNEQFF. The CDR3, as DNA: TGCGCCAGCAGCCGGATGGGACTAGCGGACTACAATGAGCAGTTCTTC.

This clone has a single count. The gene calls are TRBV18 and TRBJ1-1; no firm D call. CDR3 length: 15 residues. Germline assignment: CDR1 KGHSH and CDR2 LQKENI. With 2 bases removed from V and 0 bases from J, the gap between germline ends came to 10 bases. CDR3 nucleotide sequence: TGTGCCAGCTCACCATCAATAGGGATGAACACTGAAGCTTTCTTT. This codes for CASSPSIGMNTEAFF.

CDR3 region: CAWRGGQGMAGYTF. The CDR3 DNA reads TGTGCCTGGAGGGGAGGGCAGGGCATGGCTGGCTACACCTTC. The V gene is TRBV30, the J gene TRBJ1-2; a possible D gene is TRBD1 (5 bases). The CDR3 loop spans 14 amino acids. Germline V gene lookup returns CDR1 GTSNPN and CDR2 SVGIG (reference sequence). V lost 3 bases and J lost 7, with 18 bases in between.

The chain links TRBV6-5 to TRBJ1-4; TRBD1 is a possible D gene (6 bases). Germline CDR1 reads MNHEY; CDR2 reads SVGAGI. Trimming shortened V by 6 bases and J by 5 bases, and 10 bases separated the two germline ends. This CDR3 region has 13 residues. For the CDR3, the DNA is TGTGCCAGCAGGGACAGATGGAATGAAAAACTGTTTTTT. Translated: CASRDRWNEKLFF.

This chain uses TRBV7-2 with TRBJ2-3; D gene uncertain. The V gene lost 5 bases and the J gene lost 6 bases, with 12 bases spanning the gap. This CDR3 comprises 13 residues. Germline CDR1 SGHTA, CDR2 FQGNSA. The CDR3 loop reads CASSPDPPDTQYF. CDR3 in DNA: TGTGCCAGCAGCCCGGACCCACCGGATACGCAGTATTTT.